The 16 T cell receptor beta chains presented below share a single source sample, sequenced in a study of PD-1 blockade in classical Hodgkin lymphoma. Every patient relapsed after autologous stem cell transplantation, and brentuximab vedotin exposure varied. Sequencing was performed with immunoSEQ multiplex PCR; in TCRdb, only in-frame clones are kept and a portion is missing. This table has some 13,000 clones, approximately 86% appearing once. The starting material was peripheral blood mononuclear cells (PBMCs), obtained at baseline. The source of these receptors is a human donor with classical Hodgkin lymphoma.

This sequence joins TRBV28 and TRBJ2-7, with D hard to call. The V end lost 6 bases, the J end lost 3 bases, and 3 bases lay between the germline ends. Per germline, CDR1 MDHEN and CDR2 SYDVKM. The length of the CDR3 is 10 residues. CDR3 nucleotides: TGTGCCAGCAGCTACTACGAGCAGTACTTC. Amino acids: CASSYYEQYF.

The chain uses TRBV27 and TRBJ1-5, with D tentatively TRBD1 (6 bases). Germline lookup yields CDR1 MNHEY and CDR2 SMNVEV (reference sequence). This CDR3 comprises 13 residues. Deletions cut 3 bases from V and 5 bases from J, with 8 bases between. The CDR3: CASSFNRDQPQHF. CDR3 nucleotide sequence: TGTGCCAGCAGTTTCAACAGGGATCAGCCCCAGCATTTT.

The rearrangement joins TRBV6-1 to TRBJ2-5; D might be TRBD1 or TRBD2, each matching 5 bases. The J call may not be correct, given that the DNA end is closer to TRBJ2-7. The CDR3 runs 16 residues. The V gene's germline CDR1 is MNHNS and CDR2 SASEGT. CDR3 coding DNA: TGTGCCAGCAGTGAAGTTAACCGGGACCCCTACTACGAGCAGTACTTC. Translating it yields CASSEVNRDPYYEQYF.

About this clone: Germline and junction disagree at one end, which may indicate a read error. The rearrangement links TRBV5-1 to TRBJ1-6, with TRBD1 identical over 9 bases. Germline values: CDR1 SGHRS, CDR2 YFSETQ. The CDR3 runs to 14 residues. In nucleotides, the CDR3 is TGTGCCAGCAGTTCGGGACAGGGTAACTCACCCCTCCACTTT. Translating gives CASSSGQGNSPLHF.

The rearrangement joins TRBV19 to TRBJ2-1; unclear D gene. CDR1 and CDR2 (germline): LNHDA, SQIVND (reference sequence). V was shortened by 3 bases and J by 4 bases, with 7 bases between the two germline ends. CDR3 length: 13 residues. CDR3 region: CASSIPGYNEQFF. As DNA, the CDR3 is TGTGCCAGTAGTATTCCCGGGTACAATGAGCAGTTCTTC. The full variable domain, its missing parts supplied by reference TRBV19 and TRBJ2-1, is DGGITQSPKYLFRKEGQNVTLSCEQNLNHDAMYWYRQDPGQGLRLIYYSQIVNDFQKGDIAEGYSVSREKKESFPLTVTSAQKNPTAFYLCASSIPGYNEQFFGPGTRLTVL.

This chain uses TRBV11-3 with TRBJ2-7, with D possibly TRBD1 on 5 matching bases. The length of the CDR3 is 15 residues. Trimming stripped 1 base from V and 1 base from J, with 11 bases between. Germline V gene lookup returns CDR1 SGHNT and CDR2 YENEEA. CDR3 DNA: TGTGCCAGCAGCTTAGGGGCCACAGGTTCCTACGAGCAGTACTTC. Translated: CASSLGATGSYEQYF.

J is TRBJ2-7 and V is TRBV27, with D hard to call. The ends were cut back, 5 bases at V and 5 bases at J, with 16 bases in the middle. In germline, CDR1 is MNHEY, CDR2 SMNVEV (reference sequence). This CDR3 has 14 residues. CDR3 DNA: TGTGCCAGCAGTGTGGCCTGGACGGTCCACGAGCAGTACTTC. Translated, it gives CASSVAWTVHEQYF.

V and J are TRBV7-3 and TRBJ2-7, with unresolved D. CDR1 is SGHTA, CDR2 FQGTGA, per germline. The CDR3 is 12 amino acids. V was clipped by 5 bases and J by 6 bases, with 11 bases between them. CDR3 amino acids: CASSGWVREQYF. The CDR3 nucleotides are TGTGCCAGCAGCGGCTGGGTACGCGAGCAGTACTTC.

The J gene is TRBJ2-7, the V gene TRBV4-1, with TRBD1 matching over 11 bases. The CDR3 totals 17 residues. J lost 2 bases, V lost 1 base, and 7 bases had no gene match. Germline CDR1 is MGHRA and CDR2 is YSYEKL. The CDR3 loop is CASSQGDPGQGAYEQYF. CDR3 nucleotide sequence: TGCGCCAGCAGCCAAGGGGATCCGGGACAGGGGGCCTACGAGCAGTACTTC.

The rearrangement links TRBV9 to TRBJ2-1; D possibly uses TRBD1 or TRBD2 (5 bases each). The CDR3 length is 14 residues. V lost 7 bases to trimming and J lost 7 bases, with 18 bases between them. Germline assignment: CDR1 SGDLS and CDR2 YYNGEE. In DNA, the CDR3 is TGTGCCAGCCAACTAGGGGTTGGCGCGAATGAGCAGTTCTTC. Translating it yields CASQLGVGANEQFF.

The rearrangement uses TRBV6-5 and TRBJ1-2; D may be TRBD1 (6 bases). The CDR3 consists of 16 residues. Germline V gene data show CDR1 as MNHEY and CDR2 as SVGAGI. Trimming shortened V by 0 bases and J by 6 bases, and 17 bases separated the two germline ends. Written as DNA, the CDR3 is TGTGCCAGCAGTTACTCGATAACCGGGGGCGCTCATGGCTACACCTTC. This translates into CASSYSITGGAHGYTF.

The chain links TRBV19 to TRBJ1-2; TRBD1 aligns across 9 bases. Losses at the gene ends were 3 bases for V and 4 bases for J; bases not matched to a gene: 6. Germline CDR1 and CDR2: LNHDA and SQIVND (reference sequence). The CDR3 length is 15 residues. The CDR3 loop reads CASSMKTGGGYGYTF. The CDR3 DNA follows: TGTGCCAGTAGTATGAAGACAGGGGGTGGCTATGGCTACACCTTC.

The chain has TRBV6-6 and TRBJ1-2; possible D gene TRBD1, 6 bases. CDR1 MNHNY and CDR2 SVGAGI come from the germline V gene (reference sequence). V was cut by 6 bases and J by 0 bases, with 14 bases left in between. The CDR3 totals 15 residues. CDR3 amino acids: CASRTYRASNYGYTF. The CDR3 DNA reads TGTGCCAGCAGGACATACAGGGCTTCTAACTATGGCTACACCTTC.

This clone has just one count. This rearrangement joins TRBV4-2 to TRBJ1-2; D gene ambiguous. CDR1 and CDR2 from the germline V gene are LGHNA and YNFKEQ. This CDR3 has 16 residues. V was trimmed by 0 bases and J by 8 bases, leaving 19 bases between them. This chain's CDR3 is CASSQDRASPPSGYTF. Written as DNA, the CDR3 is TGTGCCAGCAGCCAAGATCGAGCCTCCCCCCCTTCGGGCTACACCTTC.

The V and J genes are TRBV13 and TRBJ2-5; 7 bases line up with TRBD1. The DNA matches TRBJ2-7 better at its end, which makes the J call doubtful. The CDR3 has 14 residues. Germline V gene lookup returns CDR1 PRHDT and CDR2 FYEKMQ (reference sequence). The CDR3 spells CASSLAGTAYEQYF. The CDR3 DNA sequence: TGTGCCAGCAGCTTAGCCGGGACAGCCTACGAGCAGTACTTC.

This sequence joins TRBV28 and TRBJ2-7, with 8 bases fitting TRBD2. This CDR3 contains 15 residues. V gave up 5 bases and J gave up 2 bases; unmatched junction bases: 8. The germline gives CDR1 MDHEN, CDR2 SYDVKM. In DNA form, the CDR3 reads TGTGCCAGCAGTATAGCGGGATCTACAACCTACGAGCAGTACTTC. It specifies CASSIAGSTTYEQYF.